Listed below are T cell receptor beta chains from one sample, sequenced in a study of cytomegalovirus exposure and HLA in healthy donors. Measured with immunoSEQ multiplex PCR; TCRdb has only the in-frame clones, and not every one. The repertoire has about 280,000 clones, roughly 88% of them found once; the top ten carry approximately 0.9%. Sequencing was carried out using PBMCs. All receptors come from a woman in her late teens or twenties in good health and CMV-seronegative. CDR3s include the opening cysteine and the closing phenylalanine or tryptophan. The D gene is left open where the match is weak. Clone sizes are given selectively: once, few, many, or a class where the clone is expanded.

V gene	J gene	D gene	clone size	CDR3 DNA	CDR3 protein
TRBV9	TRBJ2-3	-	many	TGTGCCAGCGGGTACGGGAGTCTTACAGATACGCAGTATTTT	CASGYGSLTDTQYF
TRBV9	TRBJ2-2	-	-	TGTGCCAGCAGCGTGGGGGGCACCGGGGAGCTGTTTTTT	CASSVGGTGELFF
TRBV2	TRBJ1-2	TRBD1	-	TGTGCCAGCATCAGACTCGGGACAGCTTATGGCTACACCTTC	CASIRLGTAYGYTF
TRBV7-8	TRBJ2-1	TRBD2	-	TGTGCCAGCAGCCCCGGTGGAGCGGGAAATTTCAATGAGCAGTTCTTC	CASSPGGAGNFNEQFF
TRBV15	TRBJ2-3	TRBD2	once	TGTGCCACCAGCAGATCGGGACTAGCGGGCGAGGATACGCAGTATTTT	CATSRSGLAGEDTQYF
TRBV5-1	TRBJ2-7	-	-	TGCGCCAGCAGCTGGAAAGCCGGGGCCTACGAGCAGTACTTC	CASSWKAGAYEQYF
TRBV10-3	TRBJ2-7	TRBD2	-	TGTGCCACCTCGACTAGCGGGAATGACGAGCAGTACTTC	CATSTSGNDEQYF
TRBV11-1	TRBJ2-3	-	-	TGTGCCAGCAGCTTAGCTCCAACTAGCACTAGCACAGATACGCAGTATTTT	CASSLAPTSTSTDTQYF
TRBV5-6	TRBJ2-7	-	-	TGTGCCAGCAGCTTGGTAGGCTTAAGGGGTAGTGACTACGAGCAGTACTTC	CASSLVGLRGSDYEQYF
TRBV19	TRBJ2-3	TRBD2	-	TGTGCCAGTAGTTCCTCACTAGCGGGAGCTTTGGGCACAGATACGCAGTATTTT	CASSSSLAGALGTDTQYF
TRBV29-1	TRBJ2-3	-	-	TGCAGCGTTGCGCGGCACTCTAGCACAGATACGCAGTATTTT	CSVARHSSTDTQYF
TRBV5-4	TRBJ2-1	TRBD2	-	TGTGCCAGCAAGCTAGCGGGTGCGGGTGAGTTCTTC	CASKLAGAGEFF
TRBV6-5	TRBJ2-2	TRBD2	-	TGTGCCAGCAGTTACGGGGCGGGAGGGGCCGGGGAGCTGTTTTTT	CASSYGAGGAGELFF
TRBV28	TRBJ1-1	-	-	TGTGCCAGCAGTCTCCGCCGGGACTTCCTTTCGAACACTGAAGCTTTCTTT	CASSLRRDFLSNTEAFF
TRBV19	TRBJ2-1	-	-	TGTGCCAGTAGTATAGGGAGCTACAATGAGCAGTTCTTC	CASSIGSYNEQFF
TRBV4-1	TRBJ1-1	TRBD1	-	TGCGCCAGCAGCAAGGGACAGCTGAACACTGAAGCTTTCTTT	CASSKGQLNTEAFF
TRBV18	TRBJ2-1	-	-	TGTGCCAGCTCACCTACCTTTGCGGGCTCCTACAATGAGCAGTTCTTC	CASSPTFAGSYNEQFF
TRBV10-3	TRBJ2-7	-	-	TGTGCCTCGACTGACAGAGCCTACGAGCAGTACTTC	CASTDRAYEQYF
TRBV28	TRBJ1-3	-	-	TGTGCCAGCAGTACTACCAGCCGCGGGGGGAACACCATATATTTT	CASSTTSRGGNTIYF
TRBV9	TRBJ2-1	-	-	TGTGCCAGCAGCGTAGAGGCTAGTTTGATCTCAAATGAGCAGTTCTTC	CASSVEASLISNEQFF
TRBV27	TRBJ1-2	-	-	TGTGCCAGCAGGGACGTACAGGGAAACTATGGCTACACCTTC	CASRDVQGNYGYTF
TRBV7-2	TRBJ2-7	-	-	TGTGCCAGCAGCGAAAGCGGACCTGTCCACGAGCAGTACTTC	CASSESGPVHEQYF
TRBV28	TRBJ2-7	TRBD2	-	TGTGCCAGCAGTCTCCCGGGGGGGCGGGGTTCCTACGAGCAGTACTTC	CASSLPGGRGSYEQYF
TRBV5-4	TRBJ1-1	-	-	TGTGCCAGCAGTTCCGACCTCGGGAGGTCGAAGGAAGCTTTCTTT	CASSSDLGRSKEAFF
TRBV6-1	TRBJ1-2	TRBD1	-	TGTGCCAGCAGTGACGGGACAGTTGGCTATGGCTACACCTTC	CASSDGTVGYGYTF
TRBV28	TRBJ1-1	-	-	TGTGCCAGTACCTTCGGGGGAGGGGCTTTCTTT	CASTFGGGAFF
TRBV9	TRBJ1-2	TRBD1	-	TGTGCCAGCAGTGGGACAGTGCCTTGGGGCTACACCTTC	CASSGTVPWGYTF
TRBV7-7	TRBJ2-5	TRBD1	once	TGTGCTAGCAGCGCCTGGGACAGGGGGGGAGAGACCCAGTACTTC	CASSAWDRGGETQYF
TRBV9	TRBJ2-7	TRBD1	-	TGTGCCAGCAGCGCGGGACAGGACTCGCACGAGCAGTACTTC	CASSAGQDSHEQYF
TRBV2	TRBJ2-2	-	-	TGTGCCAGCAGTGAACATTCCCAAGGGGAGCTGTTTTTT	CASSEHSQGELFF
TRBV27	TRBJ2-5	-	-	TGTGCCAGCAGTATATCTACAGGGTTAGGAGAGACCCAGTACTTC	CASSISTGLGETQYF
TRBV27	TRBJ2-7	-	few	TGTGCCAGCTCTTCGAATGCGTACTACGAGCAGTACTTC	CASSSNAYYEQYF
TRBV5-6	TRBJ2-1	-	many	TGTGCCAGCAGCTCCTCGGCGGGGCCGTTCTTC	CASSSSAGPFF
TRBV5-1	TRBJ2-7	TRBD1	-	TGCGCCAGCAGCCTGGGACAGATTACCTACGAGCAGTACTTC	CASSLGQITYEQYF
TRBV28	TRBJ2-7	-	-	TGTGCCAGCAGGCCGAATCCCCGGGACACTCGAACCAGGGCCTACGAGCAGTACTTC	CASRPNPRDTRTRAYEQYF
TRBV5-1	TRBJ1-3	-	-	TGCGCCAGCTCCGACCCATTTGGGGGGGAACCTGGAAACACCATATATTTT	CASSDPFGGEPGNTIYF
TRBV2	TRBJ2-7	TRBD2	-	TGTGCCAGCAGGGCTAGCGGCTTTAACTACGAGCAGTACTTC	CASRASGFNYEQYF
TRBV5-6	TRBJ2-7	-	-	TGTGCCAGCAGCTTGGAGGGGAAAAGCTCCTACGAGCAGTACTTC	CASSLEGKSSYEQYF
TRBV7-6	TRBJ2-7	-	-	TGTGCCAGCAGCCCGGGCCCCGGCGGCCGCAGGGTAACATCTCCGCAGTACTTC	CASSPGPGGRRVTSPQYF
TRBV9	TRBJ1-1	TRBD1	-	TGTGCCAGCAGCGTTGACCGGGACAGGGAGAAAGCTTTCTTT	CASSVDRDREKAFF
TRBV29-1	TRBJ2-1	TRBD2	-	TGCAGCGCTCCTCGACTAGCGGGAATCAATGAGCAGTTCTTC	CSAPRLAGINEQFF
TRBV6-6	TRBJ1-2	-	-	TGTGCCAGTAGGGAAGGGGACTATGGCTACACCTTC	CASREGDYGYTF
TRBV5-1	TRBJ2-5	TRBD2	-	TGCGCCAGCAGCACCGGGACTAGCGGGGCAGAGACCCAGTACTTC	CASSTGTSGAETQYF
TRBV9	TRBJ2-7	TRBD2	-	TGTGCCAGCAGCCCTTATAGCCTAGCGGACTACGAGCAGTACTTC	CASSPYSLADYEQYF
TRBV7-9	TRBJ2-1	TRBD2	-	TGTGCCAGCAGCTTAGCAAGCGGGGCGGCGGGGGACAATGAGCAGTTCTTC	CASSLASGAAGDNEQFF
TRBV6-5	TRBJ2-3	-	-	TGTGCCAGCAGTTACGGTGCAGGTGTCTACACAGATACGCAGTATTTT	CASSYGAGVYTDTQYF
TRBV18	TRBJ1-2	-	-	TGTGCCAGCTCACCAGAGTCATTTGGCTACACCTTC	CASSPESFGYTF
TRBV6-5	TRBJ1-6	TRBD1	-	TGTGCCAGCACAAAATTGACAGGGTTTCCTTCACCCCTCCACTTT	CASTKLTGFPSPLHF
TRBV21-1	TRBJ2-1	-	-	TGTGCCAGCAGCAAACGGGTAGGGAGCTGCTATGAGCAGTTCTTC	CASSKRVGSCYEQFF
TRBV5-4	TRBJ2-5	TRBD2	-	TGTGCCAGCAGCCGTACCGGGAGGGGCGACGGGGACTTC	CASSRTGRGDGDF
TRBV6-5	TRBJ2-7	-	-	TGTGCCAGCACCGCAGCGGGCATTACCTACGAGCAGTACTTC	CASTAAGITYEQYF
TRBV5-6	TRBJ1-4	-	-	TGTGCCAGCAGCTTAAATTCGTGGAGTGAAAAACTGTTTTTT	CASSLNSWSEKLFF
TRBV5-4	TRBJ2-3	-	-	TGTGCCAGCAGCTTGGGGGGAACAGCGGATGGCACAGATACGCAGTATTTT	CASSLGGTADGTDTQYF
TRBV30	TRBJ2-7	-	-	TGTGCCTGGAGTGGCGACTACGAGCAGTACTTC	CAWSGDYEQYF
TRBV6-1	TRBJ2-7	TRBD2	-	TGTGCCAGCAGCGCGCGGACTAGCCTCCCTCCCGAGCAGTACTTC	CASSARTSLPPEQYF
TRBV5-1	TRBJ1-3	-	-	TGCGCCAGCAGCCTGAGCGGAATTAACTCTGGAAACACCATATATTTT	CASSLSGINSGNTIYF
TRBV29-1	TRBJ1-1	-	once	TGCAGCGTTGTAGGCGGGGAAGCTTTCTTT	CSVVGGEAFF
TRBV2	TRBJ1-1	-	-	TGTGCCAGCAGGGAAAATACAGGAAACACTGAAGCTTTCTTT	CASRENTGNTEAFF
TRBV6-5	TRBJ2-3	-	-	TGTGCCAGCAGCCTCATAGCGGCGGATACGCAGTATTTT	CASSLIAADTQYF
TRBV27	TRBJ2-1	TRBD2	-	TGTGCCAGCAGTTCCACAGTAGCGGGAGGCCCGCAGTTCTTC	CASSSTVAGGPQFF